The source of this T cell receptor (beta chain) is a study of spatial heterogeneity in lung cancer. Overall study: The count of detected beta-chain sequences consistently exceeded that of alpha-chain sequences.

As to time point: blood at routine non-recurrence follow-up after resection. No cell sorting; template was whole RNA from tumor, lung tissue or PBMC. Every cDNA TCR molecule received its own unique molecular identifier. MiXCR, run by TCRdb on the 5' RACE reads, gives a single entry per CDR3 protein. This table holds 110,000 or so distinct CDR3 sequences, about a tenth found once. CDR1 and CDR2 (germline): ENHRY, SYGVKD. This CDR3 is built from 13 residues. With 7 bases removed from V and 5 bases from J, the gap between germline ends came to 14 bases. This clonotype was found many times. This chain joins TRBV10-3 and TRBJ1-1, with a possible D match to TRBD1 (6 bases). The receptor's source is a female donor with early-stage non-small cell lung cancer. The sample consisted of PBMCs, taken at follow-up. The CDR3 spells CAIKGQIGTEAFF. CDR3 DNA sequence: TGTGCCATCAAAGGACAGATTGGGACTGAAGCTTTCTTT.